There are many counts of the clone carrying this T cell receptor beta chain. What it recognizes is unknown. The sample originates from a study of blood T cells in healthy people across ages. Across the whole study: With template switching, about one barcoded beta molecule was captured per two T cells. General study findings and limits: Long-lived donors exceeded aged donors in naive CD4+ cells and diversity. The donors' CMV status was not determined, possibly confounding changes in expanded clonotypes.

CDR1 is LGHDT, CDR2 YNNKEL, per germline (reference sequence). There are 15 residues in the CDR3. V was clipped by 4 bases and J by 4 bases, with 14 bases between them. PBMCs, at least 7 million per sample, were isolated. PCR was performed a second time for 7 to 11 cycles using a sample-barcoded 5' primer and a J-beta primer mix. TCRdb re-called the 5' RACE reads through MiXCR, storing one row per CDR3 protein. Of about a million distinct CDR3 sequences listed, about 53% are singletons. The sequence was collected from an older woman in good health. The chain has TRBV3-1 and TRBJ1-5, with D maybe TRBD1 (5 bases). Sequenced sample: blood. The CDR3 DNA follows: TGTGCCAGCAGCCGGGCTTGGGGGAAGAATCAGCCCCAGCATTTT. Protein: CASSRAWGKNQPQHF.